Each of the 18 T cell receptor beta chains below was sequenced from the same sample in a study of T cells in Graves' hyperthyroidism and ophthalmopathy. TCR beta CDR3 region amplification was performed from RNA transcripts. In the first-round RT-PCR of the TCR CDR3, the HTBI primer set was used. A single record per CDR3 protein comes from TCRdb applying MiXCR to the multiplex PCR reads. Seen here are about half a million distinct CDR3 sequences, just under 20% observed once, and the top ten hold around 50%. Sequencing was performed on blood. These receptors were obtained from a man aged 40-50 years with Graves' ophthalmopathy.

This clonotype came up many times. The rearrangement links TRBV18 to TRBJ2-1, with a tentative D call TRBD1 (6 bases). V lost 3 bases, J lost 4 bases, and 13 bases lay in between. In germline, CDR1 is KGHSH, CDR2 LQKENI. This CDR3 has 15 residues. The CDR3 spells CASSPPARGYNEQFF. CDR3 bases: TGTGCCAGCTCACCCCCGGCCAGGGGTTACAATGAGCAGTTCTTC.

This clonotype was counted a few times. Since a much larger clone is just one base distant, this may be a read error. The chain couples TRBV2 to TRBJ2-3, with D unresolved. V was pared by 8 bases and J by 2 bases, with 2 bases between. The germline V gene encodes CDR1 SNHLY and CDR2 FYNNEI. The CDR3 has 10 residues. The CDR3 region is CASYTDTQYF. DNA of the CDR3: TGTGCCAGCTACACAGATACGCAGTATTTT.

This clonotype was recorded at least ten times. The chain carries TRBV5-1 and TRBJ2-7; no reliable D call. This CDR3 comprises 14 residues. V lost 3 bases and J 2 bases, leaving 12 bases between the germline ends. CDR1 and CDR2 (germline): SGHRS, YFSETQ. The CDR3 sequence is CASSSTTPTYEQYF. The DNA of the CDR3 is TGCGCCAGCAGCTCAACGACACCGACCTACGAGCAGTACTTC.

This rearrangement joins TRBV29-1 to TRBJ2-7, with 7 bases matching TRBD1. This CDR3 spans 15 amino acids. Trimming removed 5 bases from V and 0 bases from J; junction bases left unmatched: 10. Germline CDR1 SQVTM, CDR2 ANQGSEA. CDR3 region: CSVTGRTGSSYEQYF. The CDR3 DNA is TGCAGCGTTACCGGCCGGACAGGTTCCTCCTACGAGCAGTACTTC.

The gene calls are TRBV5-6 and TRBJ1-1; D gene uncertain. Germline lookup yields CDR1 SGHDT and CDR2 YYEEEE. Trimming took 1 base from V and 4 from J, leaving 14 bases between them. CDR3 size: 15 residues. The CDR3 loop reads CASSLKATAGTEAFF. In nucleotides, the CDR3 is TGTGCCAGCAGCTTGAAGGCCACAGCGGGCACTGAAGCTTTCTTT.

In this sample, this clonotype turned up many times. J is TRBJ1-2 and V is TRBV30, with 8 bases fitting TRBD1. Trimming took 1 base from V and 7 from J; bases not matched to a gene: 5. There are 13 residues in the CDR3. From germline, CDR1 is GTSNPN and CDR2 SVGIG (reference sequence). This chain's CDR3 is CAWSAQGAGGYTF. DNA of the CDR3: TGTGCCTGGAGTGCCCAGGGGGCCGGTGGCTACACCTTC.

This clonotype was counted between two and nine times. The chain uses TRBV19 and TRBJ1-5; D is unresolved. The germline V and J ends were trimmed by 5 bases and 6 bases, with 11 bases remaining between them. The CDR3 has 13 residues. Germline assignment: CDR1 LNHDA and CDR2 SQIVND (reference sequence). CDR3 DNA sequence: TGTGCCAGTAGTTTTCGCGGGAGTCAGCCCCAGCATTTT. This gives the protein CASSFRGSQPQHF.

The chain employs TRBV4-3 and TRBJ2-3; D not resolved. CDR3 length: 15 residues. Deletions cut 0 bases from V and 4 bases from J, with 11 bases between. Germline loops: CDR1 LGHNA, CDR2 YSLEER. The CDR3 nucleotides are TGCGCCAGCAGCCAAGAAATCCTAGTTGCAGATACGCAGTATTTT. Residues: CASSQEILVADTQYF.

This clonotype was seen ten or more times. V and J are TRBV24-1 and TRBJ2-2; perhaps D is TRBD1 or TRBD2 (5 bases each). V shed 3 bases and J shed 6 bases, with 13 bases lying between them. The germline CDR1 and CDR2 sequences are KGHDR and SFDVKD. This CDR3 comprises 15 residues. The CDR3 spells CATSDLGTTAGELFF. CDR3 DNA sequence: TGTGCCACCAGTGATCTCGGGACGACGGCCGGGGAGCTGTTTTTT.

This clonotype has only a few counts. The gene calls are TRBV20-1 and TRBJ2-1, with D perhaps given as TRBD1 or TRBD2 (5 bases each). CDR3 length equals 13 residues. V lost 7 bases and J 0 bases, leaving 10 bases between the germline ends. CDR1 and CDR2 (germline): DFQATT, SNEGSKA (reference sequence). DNA of the CDR3: TGCAGTGGGGACGCTAGCTCCTACAATGAGCAGTTCTTC. Translating it yields CSGDASSYNEQFF.

This clonotype came up a few times. The rearrangement joins TRBV20-1 to TRBJ1-5; tentatively, D is TRBD1 (6 bases). Per germline, CDR1 DFQATT and CDR2 SNEGSKA (reference sequence). Trimming stripped 4 bases from V and 1 base from J, with 11 bases between. This CDR3 region has 14 residues. The CDR3 reads CSATGTLSNQPQHF. The CDR3 region has the DNA TGCAGTGCTACGGGGACACTAAGCAATCAGCCCCAGCATTTT.

There are a few counts of this clonotype. This chain uses TRBV18 with TRBJ1-2, with a possible D match to TRBD1 (5 bases). Per the germline V gene, CDR1 is KGHSH and CDR2 is LQKENI. The CDR3 is 16 residues long. Trimming removed 2 bases from V and 7 bases from J, with 20 bases in between. The CDR3 coding sequence is TGTGCCAGCTCACCAGTGGGACCCCGCTACCCCGGTGGCTACACCTTC. Its protein is CASSPVGPRYPGGYTF.

This clonotype was recorded many times. The J gene is TRBJ2-2, the V gene TRBV6-1, with 11 bases that match TRBD2. CDR3 length: 15 residues. V shed 1 base, J shed 8 bases, and the junction held 3 bases outside the gene matches. The germline V gene encodes CDR1 MNHNS and CDR2 SASEGT. Written as DNA, the CDR3 is TGTGCCAGCAGTGAAGGACTAGCGGGGACTGGGGAGCTGTTTTTT. Translation: CASSEGLAGTGELFF.

This clonotype came up many times. The gene calls are TRBV13 and TRBJ2-7; TRBD1 is a possible D gene (6 bases). From germline, CDR1 is PRHDT and CDR2 FYEKMQ (reference sequence). Trimming shortened V by 2 bases and J by 0 bases, and 8 bases separated the two germline ends. The CDR3 runs 14 residues. This CDR3 is CASSLQGSSYEQYF. Here the CDR3 DNA reads TGTGCCAGCAGCTTACAGGGGAGCTCCTACGAGCAGTACTTC.

This rearrangement joins TRBV30 to TRBJ2-4; 13 positions agree with TRBD2. V was clipped by 0 bases and J by 0 bases; unmatched bases: 8. The CDR3 totals 19 residues. Germline CDR1 and CDR2: GTSNPN and SVGIG (reference sequence). CDR3 amino acids: CAWSVLRTSGGEAKNIQYF. The DNA for the CDR3 is TGTGCCTGGAGTGTACTGAGGACTAGCGGGGGCGAAGCCAAAAACATTCAGTACTTC.

The rearrangement links TRBV5-1 to TRBJ2-6; no definite D call. CDR1 and CDR2 from the germline V gene are SGHRS and YFSETQ. V lost 2 bases and J lost 2, with 5 bases in between. The CDR3 is made up of 14 amino acids. DNA of the CDR3: TGCGCCAGCAGCTTCTGGACTGGGGCCAACGTCCTGACTTTC. Translating gives CASSFWTGANVLTF.

This clonotype was seen many times. The V gene is TRBV7-9, the J gene TRBJ2-1, with D tentatively TRBD1 (7 bases). V was cut by 3 bases and J by 4 bases, with 13 bases left in between. CDR1 and CDR2 from the germline V gene are SEHNR and FQNEAQ (reference sequence). This CDR3 spans 15 amino acids. CDR3 residues: CASSFDRAGYNEQFF. As DNA, the CDR3 is TGTGCCAGCAGCTTCGACAGGGCGGGGTACAATGAGCAGTTCTTC.

V usage is TRBV11-1 and J usage is TRBJ2-1; a weak D match, TRBD2 (7 bases). There are 15 residues in the CDR3. Trimming pared 5 bases from V and 7 bases from J, leaving 18 bases between. The germline V gene has CDR1 SGHAT and CDR2 FQDESV (reference sequence). CDR3 in DNA: TGTGCCAGCAGCCTCAGGGGCGGGGGCATGAATGAGCAGTTCTTC. Protein: CASSLRGGGMNEQFF. The whole variable domain, filled in from reference TRBV11-1 and TRBJ2-1, reads EAEVAQSPRYKITEKSQAVAFWCDPISGHATLYWYRQILGQGPELLVQFQDESVVDDSQLPKDRFSAERLKGVDSTLKIQPAELGDSAMYLCASSLRGGGMNEQFFGPGTRLTVL.